What follows describes a single T cell receptor (beta chain). Its antigen is still unknown. Base qualities are not provided; no much larger clone lies one nucleotide away. Synovial fluid effusions were drawn from actively inflamed joints of patients with psoriatic arthritis. Memory CD8+ T cells in synovial fluid were sorted patient by patient into Tc17 (IL-17A+) cells, bulk memory cells and Tc1 (IL-17A-IFNgamma+) cells in order to compare their TCR repertoires. The psoriatic arthritis patients fulfilled the Classification of Psoriatic Arthritis Study Group (CASPAR) criteria. For the bulk memory CD8+ T cell sort, CD45RA-CD27+/- cells were combined with CD45RA+CD27- cells. Sorted CD8+ T cell subsets from the synovial fluid of a few patients with psoriatic arthritis were subjected to TCRbeta sequencing. Before use, synovial fluid mononuclear cells were separated with Lymphoprep and cryopreserved in liquid nitrogen. The medium used for cryopreservation had around 50% fetal calf serum and around 9.2% dimethyl sulfoxide.

The data originate from a study of IL-17A CD8 T cells in psoriatic arthritis synovium. A note on the overall study: The goal of the study was to characterize the phenotype, molecular profile and function of synovial IL-17A+CD8+ T cells in the pathogenesis of psoriatic arthritis. The full study reports these points: Cells came from synovial fluid rather than synovial tissue, since no psoriatic arthritis synovial tissue samples were available. Only a few patients were included in the TCR sequencing, a limited sample size that the authors acknowledged. Some individual clones occupied over 4.5% of the repertoire, though most synovial CD8+ subsets remained polyclonal.

Relative to germline, V is missing 9 bases and J is missing 3 bases, with 10 bases of the junction outside any gene match. CDR1 and CDR2 were assigned from the germline V gene (reference sequence) as SEHNR and FQNEAQ. Including the terminal cysteine and phenylalanine, the CDR3 comprises 14 residues. The sequence is cut down to CDR3 DNA, 42 bases in frame from base 1. After DNA extraction (Qiagen), TCRbeta V-D-J rearrangements underwent bias-controlled amplification and then high-throughput sequencing (immunoSEQ; Adaptive Biotech). On the study's bioinformatics: Productive sequences were analyzed at sequence level using the immunoSEQ Analyzer platform. Clonality was calculated as 1 minus Pielou's evenness, with values ranging from 0 (highly polyclonal) to 1 (monoclonal). The Morisita index, which runs from 0 (no similarity) to 1 (complete similarity), was used to measure repertoire overlap between subsets. TCRdb provides this immuneACCESS table in a form limited to in-frame rearrangements. Some clones are lacking; in checked studies, under half of them reflect an unresolved V gene, and why the rest are absent is not known. The D gene and trimming were derived from the DNA, and the V and J assignments and clone size from that table. The sample table lists about 2,100 clones, approximately 65% of them with a count of one. The ten largest make up roughly a tenth of the sample.

Sequencing was done on a sample of memory CD8+ T cells from synovial fluid. The sample's cell subset or site label is to be understood as: bulk memory CD8+ T cells (CD45RA-CD27+/- and CD45RA+CD27-). The clonotype was recovered from a human donor with psoriatic arthritis. This receptor chain uses TRBV7-9 and TRBJ2-5; TRBD1 matches 7 bases in the middle. The CDR3 protein sequence reads: CASEDWGTEETQYF. The sequenced DNA: TGTGCCAGTGAAGATTGGGGGACAGAAGAGACCCAGTACTTC.